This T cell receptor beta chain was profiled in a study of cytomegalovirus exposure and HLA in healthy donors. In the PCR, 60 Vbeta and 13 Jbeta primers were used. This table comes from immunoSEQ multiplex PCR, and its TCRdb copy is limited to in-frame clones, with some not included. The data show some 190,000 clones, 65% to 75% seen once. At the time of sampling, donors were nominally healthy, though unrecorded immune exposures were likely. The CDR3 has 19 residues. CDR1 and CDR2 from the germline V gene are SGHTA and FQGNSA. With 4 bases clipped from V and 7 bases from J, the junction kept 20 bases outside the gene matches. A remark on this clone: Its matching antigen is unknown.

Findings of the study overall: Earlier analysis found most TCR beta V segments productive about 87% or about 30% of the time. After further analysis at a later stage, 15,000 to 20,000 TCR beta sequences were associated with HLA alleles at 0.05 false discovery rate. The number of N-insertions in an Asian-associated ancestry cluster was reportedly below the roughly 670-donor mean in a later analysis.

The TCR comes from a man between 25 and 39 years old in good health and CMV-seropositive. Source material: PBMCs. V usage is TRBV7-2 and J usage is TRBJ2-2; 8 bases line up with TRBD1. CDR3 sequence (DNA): TGTGCCAGCAGCTCCACCACCCGAAACAGGGGGGCTAGCTACGGGGAGCTGTTTTTT. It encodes CASSSTTRNRGASYGELFF.